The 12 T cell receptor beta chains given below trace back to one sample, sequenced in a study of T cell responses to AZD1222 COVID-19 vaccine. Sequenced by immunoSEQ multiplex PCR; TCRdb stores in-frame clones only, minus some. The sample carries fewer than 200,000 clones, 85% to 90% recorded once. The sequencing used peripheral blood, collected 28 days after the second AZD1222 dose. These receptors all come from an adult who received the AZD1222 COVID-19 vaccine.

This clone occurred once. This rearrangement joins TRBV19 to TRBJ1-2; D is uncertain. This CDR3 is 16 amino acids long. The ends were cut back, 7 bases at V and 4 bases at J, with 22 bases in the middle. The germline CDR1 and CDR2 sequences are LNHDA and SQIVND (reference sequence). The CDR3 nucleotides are TGTGCCAGTACTGAAAGCGGGCCTTTCCTGGGCTATGGCTACACCTTC. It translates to CASTESGPFLGYGYTF.

The CDR3 region has the DNA TGCAGCATAGCTCGGCGGCGGGAGCACAATGAGCAGTTCTTC. It specifies CSIARRREHNEQFF. The rearrangement uses TRBV29-1 and TRBJ2-1, with 7 bases lining up with TRBD2. J gave up 5 bases and V 8 bases, and 12 bases lay outside the gene matches. The CDR3 runs 14 residues. Germline V CDR1 and CDR2: SQVTM, ANQGSEA.

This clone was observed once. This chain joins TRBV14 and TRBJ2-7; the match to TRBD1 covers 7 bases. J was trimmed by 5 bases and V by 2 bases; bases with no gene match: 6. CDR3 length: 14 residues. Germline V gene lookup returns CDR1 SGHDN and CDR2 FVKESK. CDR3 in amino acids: CASSQTIQGNEQYF. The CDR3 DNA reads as TGTGCCAGCAGCCAAACCATACAGGGGAACGAGCAGTACTTC.

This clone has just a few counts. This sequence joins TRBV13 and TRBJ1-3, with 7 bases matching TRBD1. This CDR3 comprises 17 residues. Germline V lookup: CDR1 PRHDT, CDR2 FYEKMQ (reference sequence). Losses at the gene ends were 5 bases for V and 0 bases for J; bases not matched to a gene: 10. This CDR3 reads CASSTRQGRSSGNTIYF. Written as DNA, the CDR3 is TGTGCCAGCAGCACCCGACAGGGCCGCAGCTCTGGAAACACCATATATTTT.

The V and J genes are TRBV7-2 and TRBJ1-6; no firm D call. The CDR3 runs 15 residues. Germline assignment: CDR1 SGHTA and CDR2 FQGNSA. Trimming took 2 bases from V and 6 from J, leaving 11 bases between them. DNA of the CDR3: TGTGCCAGCAGCTTAAGGCGGGGAAGTAATTCACCCCTCCACTTT. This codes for CASSLRRGSNSPLHF. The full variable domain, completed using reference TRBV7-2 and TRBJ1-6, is GAGVSQSPSNKVTEKGKDVELRCDPISGHTALYWYRQSLGQGLEFLIYFQGNSAPDKSGLPSDRFSAERTGGSVSTLTIQRTQQEDSAVYLCASSLRRGSNSPLHFGNGTRLTVT.

The CDR3 sequence: CSAGGTEAFF. CDR3 nucleotides: TGCAGCGCAGGGGGGACTGAAGCTTTCTTT. The chain couples TRBV29-1 to TRBJ1-1, with 7 bases identical to TRBD1. This CDR3 is built from 10 residues. Germline V gene data show CDR1 as SQVTM and CDR2 as ANQGSEA. V trimming: 7 bases; J trimming: 5 bases; junction bases outside the gene matches: 1. Drawing the rest from reference TRBV29-1 and TRBJ1-1, the complete variable domain is SAVISQKPSRDICQRGTSLTIQCQVDSQVTMMFWYRQQPGQSLTLIATANQGSEATYESGFVIDKFPISRPNLTFSTLTVSNMSPEDSSIYLCSAGGTEAFFGQGTRLTVV.

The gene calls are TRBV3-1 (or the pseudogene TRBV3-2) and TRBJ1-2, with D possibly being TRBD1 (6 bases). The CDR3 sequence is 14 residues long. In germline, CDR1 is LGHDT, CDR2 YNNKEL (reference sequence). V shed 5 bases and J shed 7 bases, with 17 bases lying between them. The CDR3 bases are TGTGCCAGCAGCTCCTTGGCAGGGGAGGGTGGCTACACCTTC. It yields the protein CASSSLAGEGGYTF.

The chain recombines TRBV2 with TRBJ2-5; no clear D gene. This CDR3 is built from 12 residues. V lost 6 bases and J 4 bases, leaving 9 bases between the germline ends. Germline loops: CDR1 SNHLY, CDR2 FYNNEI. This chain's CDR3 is CASSGPRETQYF. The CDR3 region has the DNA TGTGCCAGCAGCGGACCGAGAGAGACCCAGTACTTC.

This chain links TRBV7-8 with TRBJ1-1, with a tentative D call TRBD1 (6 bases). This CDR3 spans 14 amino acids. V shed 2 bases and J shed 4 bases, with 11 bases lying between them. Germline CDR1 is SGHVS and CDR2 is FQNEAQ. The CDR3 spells CASSLIQGGTEAFF. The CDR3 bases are TGTGCCAGCAGCTTAATACAGGGTGGCACTGAAGCTTTCTTT.

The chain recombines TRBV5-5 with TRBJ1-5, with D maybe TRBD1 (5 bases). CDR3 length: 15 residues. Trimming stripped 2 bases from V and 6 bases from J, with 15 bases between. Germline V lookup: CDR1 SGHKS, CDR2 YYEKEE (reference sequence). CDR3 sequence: CASSFATGGSQPQHF. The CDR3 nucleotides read TGTGCCAGCAGCTTCGCCACAGGTGGAAGTCAGCCCCAGCATTTT.

The CDR3 DNA reads as TGTGCCAGTAGCATGACAGGCGTCGGCACAGATACGCAGTATTTT. It codes for CASSMTGVGTDTQYF. This rearrangement joins TRBV19 to TRBJ2-3, with a weak D call TRBD1 (6 bases). There are 15 residues in the CDR3. Per germline, CDR1 LNHDA and CDR2 SQIVND (reference sequence). V was cut by 6 bases and J by 1 base, with 14 bases left in between.

CDR3 in amino acids: CASSEQLGSGNTIYF. CDR3 bases: TGTGCCAGCAGTGAACAATTGGGGTCTGGAAACACCATATATTTT. This rearrangement joins TRBV6-1 to TRBJ1-3; no definite D call. The CDR3 spans 15 residues. Trimming shortened V by 2 bases and J by 1 base, and 9 bases separated the two germline ends. Germline CDR1 is MNHNS and CDR2 is SASEGT.